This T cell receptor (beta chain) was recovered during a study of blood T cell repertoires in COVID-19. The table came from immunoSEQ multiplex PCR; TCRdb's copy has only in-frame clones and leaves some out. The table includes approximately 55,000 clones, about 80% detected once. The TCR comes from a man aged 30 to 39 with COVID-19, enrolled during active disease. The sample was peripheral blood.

CDR3 bases: TGTGCCAGCAGTTATCTAACGGAGACCCAGTACTTC. This gives the protein CASSYLTETQYF. The V and J genes are TRBV6-6 and TRBJ2-5, with unresolved D. V was trimmed by 3 bases and J by 5 bases, leaving 7 bases between them. CDR1 is MNHNY and CDR2 is SVGAGI in the germline V gene (reference sequence). The CDR3 totals 12 residues.